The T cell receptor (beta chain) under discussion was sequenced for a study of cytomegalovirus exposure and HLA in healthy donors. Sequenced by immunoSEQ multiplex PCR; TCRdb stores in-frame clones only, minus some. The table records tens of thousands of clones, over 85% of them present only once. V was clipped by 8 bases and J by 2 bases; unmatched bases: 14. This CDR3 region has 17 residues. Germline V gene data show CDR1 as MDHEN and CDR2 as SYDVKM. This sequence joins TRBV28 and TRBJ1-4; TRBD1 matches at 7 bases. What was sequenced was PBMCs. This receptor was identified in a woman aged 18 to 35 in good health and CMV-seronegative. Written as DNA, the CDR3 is TGTGCCAGCCGGAGGGACAGCCCCTCTCCGACTAATGAAAAACTGTTTTTT. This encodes CASRRDSPSPTNEKLFF.